This T cell receptor (beta chain) stems from a study of blood T cell repertoires in COVID-19. The Seattle site enrolled patients during active infection and followed them longitudinally. V lost 1 base and J lost 0; bases outside the gene matches: 7. The germline CDR1 and CDR2 sequences are MNHEY and SMNVEV (reference sequence). There are 17 residues in the CDR3. Original handling: From reference gene primer amplification, estimates of nucleated cell counts were derived. Profiled with immunoSEQ multiplex PCR; TCRdb holds only in-frame clones, not every one. V, J and clone size were drawn from that table, and D and trimming were deduced from the DNA. The sample holds just over 300,000 clones, around nine tenths seen once.

This clonotype was sampled from a woman aged 25-40 years with COVID-19, enrolled during active disease. The chain links TRBV27 to TRBJ1-2, with 8 bases lining up with TRBD1. The sample was peripheral blood. The CDR3 nucleotides read TGTGCCAGCAGTTTATTCCAAGACAGGGGAGCTAACTATGGCTACACCTTC. Amino acid sequence: CASSLFQDRGANYGYTF.